This T cell receptor (beta chain) derives from a study of blood T cell repertoires in COVID-19. Study background: Acute and convalescent COVID-19 samples came from the United States, Italy and Spain. PBMCs, B-cell-depleted T cells, or T cells were the source of the cDNA or gDNA that made up the material.

Allocation to cohorts depended on clinical history reported by the participants. Profiling relied on immunoSEQ multiplex PCR, and the TCRdb table lists in-frame clones only, not all of them. The sample lists 200,000 to 250,000 clones; 80% to 90% were seen once. After removal of 1 base from V and 5 bases from J, the junction contained 10 bases not matched to a gene. Germline loops: CDR1 SGHVS, CDR2 FQNEAQ. CDR3 size: 18 residues. This sequence was found in a woman in her thirties or forties with acute COVID-19. This sequence joins TRBV7-8 and TRBJ2-5; TRBD2 matches at 13 bases. The sample was PBMCs or T cells enriched from blood (not recorded which). Written as DNA, the CDR3 is TGTGCCAGCAGCTTAGGGGGGACTAGCGGGACTATTTGGGAGACCCAGTACTTC. Its protein is CASSLGGTSGTIWETQYF.